This T cell receptor beta chain appears in the sequencing data of a study of T cell changes during pregnancy in multiple sclerosis. Repertoires were generated with immunoSEQ multiplex PCR, while TCRdb's copy carries only in-frame clones and drops some. There are approximately 70,000 clones in the sample; 89% occur only once, and 0.7% to 0.9% lies in the top ten. CDR3 length: 16 residues. The trim removed 6 bases at V and 3 bases at J, leaving 9 bases unmatched. Germline CDR1 is SNHLY and CDR2 is FYNNEI. The sequencing here drew on peripheral blood, taken in the first trimester of pregnancy. The rearrangement links TRBV2 to TRBJ1-4, with 8 positions matching TRBD1. The clonotype comes from a female donor in good health, enrolled as a control in a pregnancy study. The DNA of the CDR3 is TGTGCCAGCAGCGGGGACAGGCGAGGGGCTAATGAAAAACTGTTTTTT. Amino acid sequence: CASSGDRRGANEKLFF.